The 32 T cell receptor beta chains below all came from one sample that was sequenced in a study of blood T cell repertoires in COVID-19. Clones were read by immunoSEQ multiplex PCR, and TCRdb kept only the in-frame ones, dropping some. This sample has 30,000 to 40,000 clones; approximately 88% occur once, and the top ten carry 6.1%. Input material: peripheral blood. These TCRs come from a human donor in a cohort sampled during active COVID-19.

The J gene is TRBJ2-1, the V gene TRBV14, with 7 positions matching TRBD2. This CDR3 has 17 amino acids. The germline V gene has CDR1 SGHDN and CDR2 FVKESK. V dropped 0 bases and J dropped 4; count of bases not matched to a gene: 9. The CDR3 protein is CASSQDNLAEHYNEQFF. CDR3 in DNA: TGTGCCAGCAGCCAAGATAACCTAGCGGAACATTACAATGAGCAGTTCTTC.

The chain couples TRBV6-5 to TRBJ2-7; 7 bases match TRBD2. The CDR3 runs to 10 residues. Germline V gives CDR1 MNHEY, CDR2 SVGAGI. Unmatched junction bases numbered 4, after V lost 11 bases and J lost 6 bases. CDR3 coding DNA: TGTGCCTGGGAGGGCTCCGAGCAGTACTTC. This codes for CAWEGSEQYF.

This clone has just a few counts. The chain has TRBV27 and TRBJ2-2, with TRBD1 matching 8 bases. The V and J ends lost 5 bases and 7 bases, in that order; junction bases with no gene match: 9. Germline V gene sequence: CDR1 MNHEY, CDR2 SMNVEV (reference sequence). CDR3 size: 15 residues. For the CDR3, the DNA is TGTGCCAGCAGTCCCAGGACAGGGAGTAACGGGGAGCTGTTTTTT. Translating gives CASSPRTGSNGELFF.

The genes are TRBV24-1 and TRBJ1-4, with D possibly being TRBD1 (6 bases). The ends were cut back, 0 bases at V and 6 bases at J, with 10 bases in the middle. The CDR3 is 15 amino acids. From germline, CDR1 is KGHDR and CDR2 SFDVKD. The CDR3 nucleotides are TGTGCCACCAGTGATTTGAACAGGGATGATGAAAAACTGTTTTTT. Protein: CATSDLNRDDEKLFF.

CDR3 DNA: TGTGCCAGCAGACTCGACCCGGGACAGATCTATGGCTACACCTTC. It specifies CASRLDPGQIYGYTF. The chain couples TRBV6-5 to TRBJ1-2; 7 bases are shared with TRBD1. The germline CDR1 and CDR2 sequences are MNHEY and SVGAGI. The CDR3 sequence is 15 residues long. V lost 6 bases, J lost 4 bases, and 11 bases stayed unmatched.

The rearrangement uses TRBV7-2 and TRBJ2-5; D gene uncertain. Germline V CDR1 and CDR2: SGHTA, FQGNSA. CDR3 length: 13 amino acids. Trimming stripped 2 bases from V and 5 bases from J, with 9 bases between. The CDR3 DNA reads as TGTGCCAGCAGCTTACCCCCTAGTGAGACCCAGTACTTC. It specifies CASSLPPSETQYF.

The CDR3 sequence is CASSEWRDRKGVGETQYF. DNA of the CDR3: TGTGCCAGCAGTGAATGGAGGGACAGGAAAGGGGTAGGGGAGACCCAGTACTTC. V is TRBV25-1 and J is TRBJ2-5; 8 bases are a match to TRBD1. The CDR3 contains 18 residues. The V segment lost 1 base and the J segment 5 bases; nucleotides outside the gene matches: 15. Germline values: CDR1 MGHDK, CDR2 SYGVNS.

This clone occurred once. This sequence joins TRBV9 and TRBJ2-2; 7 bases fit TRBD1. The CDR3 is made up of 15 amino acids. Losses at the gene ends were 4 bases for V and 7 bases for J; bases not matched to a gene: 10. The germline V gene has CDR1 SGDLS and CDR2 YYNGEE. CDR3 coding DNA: TGTGCCAGCAGCCCACGACAGGGAAATAACGGGGAGCTGTTTTTT. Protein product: CASSPRQGNNGELFF.

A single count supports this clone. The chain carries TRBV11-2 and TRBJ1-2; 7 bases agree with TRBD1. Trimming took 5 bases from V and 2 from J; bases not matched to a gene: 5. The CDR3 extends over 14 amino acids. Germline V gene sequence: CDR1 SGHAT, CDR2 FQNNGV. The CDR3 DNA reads TGTGCCAGCAGCCTTGGGACAGTCAACTATGGCTACACCTTC. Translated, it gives CASSLGTVNYGYTF.

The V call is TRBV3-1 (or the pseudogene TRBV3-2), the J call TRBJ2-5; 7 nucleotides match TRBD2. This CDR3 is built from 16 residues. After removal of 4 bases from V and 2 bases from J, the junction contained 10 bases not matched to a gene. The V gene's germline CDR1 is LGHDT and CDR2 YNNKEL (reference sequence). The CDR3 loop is CASSRREAGSQETQYF. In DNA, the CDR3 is TGTGCCAGCAGCCGCCGGGAAGCGGGATCACAAGAGACCCAGTACTTC.

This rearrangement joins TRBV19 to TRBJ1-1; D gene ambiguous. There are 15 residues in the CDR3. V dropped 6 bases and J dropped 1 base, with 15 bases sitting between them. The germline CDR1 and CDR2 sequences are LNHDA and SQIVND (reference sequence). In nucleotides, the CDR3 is TGTGCCAGTAGAGATCCGGGAGGACCGAACACTGAAGCTTTCTTT. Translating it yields CASRDPGGPNTEAFF.

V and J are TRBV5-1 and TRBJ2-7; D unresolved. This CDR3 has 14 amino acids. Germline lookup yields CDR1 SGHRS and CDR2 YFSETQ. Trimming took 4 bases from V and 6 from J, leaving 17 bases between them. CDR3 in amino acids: CASSISGYPGEQYF. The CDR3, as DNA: TGCGCCAGCAGCATTTCCGGGTACCCTGGCGAGCAGTACTTC.

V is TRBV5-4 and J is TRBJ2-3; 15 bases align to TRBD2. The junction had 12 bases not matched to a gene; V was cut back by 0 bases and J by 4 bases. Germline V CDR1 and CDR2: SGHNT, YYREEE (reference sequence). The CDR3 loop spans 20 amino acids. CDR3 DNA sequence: TGTGCCAGCAGCTTGGCCGGGACAGGGGGACTAGCGGGAGGTCCAGATACGCAGTATTTT. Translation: CASSLAGTGGLAGGPDTQYF.

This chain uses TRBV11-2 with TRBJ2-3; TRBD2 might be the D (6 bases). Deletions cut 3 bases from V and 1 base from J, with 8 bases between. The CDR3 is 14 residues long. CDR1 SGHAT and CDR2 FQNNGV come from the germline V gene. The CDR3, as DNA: TGTGCCAGCAGCTTGGAGGGTCGCACAGATACGCAGTATTTT. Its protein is CASSLEGRTDTQYF. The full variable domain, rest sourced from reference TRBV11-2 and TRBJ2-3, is EAGVAQSPRYKIIEKRQSVAFWCNPISGHATLYWYQQILGQGPKLLIQFQNNGVVDDSQLPKDRFSAERLKGVDSTLKIQPAKLEDSAVYLCASSLEGRTDTQYFGPGTRLTVL.

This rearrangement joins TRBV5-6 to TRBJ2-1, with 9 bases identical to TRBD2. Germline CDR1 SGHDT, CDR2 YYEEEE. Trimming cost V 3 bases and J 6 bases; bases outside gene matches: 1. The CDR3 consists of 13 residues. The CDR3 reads CASSWRGGNEQFF. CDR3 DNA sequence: TGTGCCAGCAGCTGGCGGGGGGGCAATGAGCAGTTCTTC.

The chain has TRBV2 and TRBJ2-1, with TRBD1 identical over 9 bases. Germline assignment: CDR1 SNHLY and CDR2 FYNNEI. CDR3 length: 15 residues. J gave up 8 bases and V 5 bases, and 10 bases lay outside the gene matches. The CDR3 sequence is CASSSTGTGTDEQFF. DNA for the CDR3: TGTGCCAGCAGTTCTACCGGGACAGGGACCGATGAGCAGTTCTTC.

Here the CDR3 reads CASSIPGMNTEAFF. The CDR3 region has the DNA TGTGCCAGTAGTATCCCAGGTATGAACACTGAAGCTTTCTTT. J is TRBJ1-1 and V is TRBV19; D gene ambiguous. The length of the CDR3 is 14 residues. The ends were cut back, 3 bases at V and 0 bases at J, with 8 bases in the middle. Germline lookup yields CDR1 LNHDA and CDR2 SQIVND (reference sequence).

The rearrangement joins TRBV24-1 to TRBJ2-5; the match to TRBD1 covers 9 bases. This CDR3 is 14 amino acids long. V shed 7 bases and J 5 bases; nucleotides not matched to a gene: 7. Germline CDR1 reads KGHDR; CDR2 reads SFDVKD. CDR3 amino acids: CATSGQGIYETQYF. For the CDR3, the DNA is TGTGCCACCAGCGGACAGGGGATATATGAGACCCAGTACTTC.

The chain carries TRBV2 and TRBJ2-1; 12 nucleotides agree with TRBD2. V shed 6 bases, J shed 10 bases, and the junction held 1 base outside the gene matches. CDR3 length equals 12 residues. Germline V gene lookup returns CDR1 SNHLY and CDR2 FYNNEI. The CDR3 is CASRLAGGEQFF. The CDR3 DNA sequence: TGTGCCAGCAGGCTAGCGGGAGGGGAGCAGTTCTTC.

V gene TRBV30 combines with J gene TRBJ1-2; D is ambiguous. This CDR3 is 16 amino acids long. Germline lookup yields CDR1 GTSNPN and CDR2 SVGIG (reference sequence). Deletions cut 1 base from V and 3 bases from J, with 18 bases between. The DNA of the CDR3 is TGTGCCTGGAGTGCTAGACCCGGGTCGCAAGACTATGGCTACACCTTC. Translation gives CAWSARPGSQDYGYTF.

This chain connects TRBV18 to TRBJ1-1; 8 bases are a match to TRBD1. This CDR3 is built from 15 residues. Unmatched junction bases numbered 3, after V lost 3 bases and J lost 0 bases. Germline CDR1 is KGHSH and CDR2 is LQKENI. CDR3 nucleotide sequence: TGTGCCAGCTCACCCCCGACAGGGGTGAACACTGAAGCTTTCTTT. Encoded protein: CASSPPTGVNTEAFF. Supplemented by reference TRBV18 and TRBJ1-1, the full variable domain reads NAGVMQNPRHLVRRRGQEARLRCSPMKGHSHVYWYRQLPEEGLKFMVYLQKENIIDESGMPKERFSAEFPKEGPSILRIQQVVRGDSAAYFCASSPPTGVNTEAFFGQGTRLTVV.

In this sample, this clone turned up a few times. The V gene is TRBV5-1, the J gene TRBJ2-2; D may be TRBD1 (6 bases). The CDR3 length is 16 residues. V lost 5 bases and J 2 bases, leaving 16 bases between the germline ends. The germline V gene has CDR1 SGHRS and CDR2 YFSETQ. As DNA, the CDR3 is TGCGCCAGCAGGCTACAGGGATTCCCTAACACCGGGGAGCTGTTTTTT. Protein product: CASRLQGFPNTGELFF.

In DNA form, the CDR3 reads TGTGCCAGCAGCTTATCCCAAGCAGGGGCCTATGGCTACACCTTC. Translation gives CASSLSQAGAYGYTF. The genes are TRBV7-8 and TRBJ1-2, with D maybe TRBD1 (6 bases). V was pared by 2 bases and J by 4 bases, with 14 bases between. The length of the CDR3 is 15 residues. The germline V gene encodes CDR1 SGHVS and CDR2 FQNEAQ.

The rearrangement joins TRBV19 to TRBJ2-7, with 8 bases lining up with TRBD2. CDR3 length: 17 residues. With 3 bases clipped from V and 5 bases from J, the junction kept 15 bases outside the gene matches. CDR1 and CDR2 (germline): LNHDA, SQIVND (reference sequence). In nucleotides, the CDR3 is TGTGCCAGTAGTATTAGGGCTCGTGCGAGCGGGAGCCACGAGCAGTACTTC. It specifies CASSIRARASGSHEQYF. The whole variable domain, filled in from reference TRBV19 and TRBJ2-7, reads DGGITQSPKYLFRKEGQNVTLSCEQNLNHDAMYWYRQDPGQGLRLIYYSQIVNDFQKGDIAEGYSVSREKKESFPLTVTSAQKNPTAFYLCASSIRARASGSHEQYFGPGTRLTVT.

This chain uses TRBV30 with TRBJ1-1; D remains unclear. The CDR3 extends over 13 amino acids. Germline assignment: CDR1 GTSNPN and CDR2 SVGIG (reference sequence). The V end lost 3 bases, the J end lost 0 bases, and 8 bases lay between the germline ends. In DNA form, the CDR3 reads TGTGCCTGGAGCCTCTTAATGAACACTGAAGCTTTCTTT. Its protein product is CAWSLLMNTEAFF.

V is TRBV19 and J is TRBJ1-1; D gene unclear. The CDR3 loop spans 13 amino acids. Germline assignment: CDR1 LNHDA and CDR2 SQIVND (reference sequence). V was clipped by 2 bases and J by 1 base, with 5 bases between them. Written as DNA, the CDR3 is TGTGCCAGTAGTATAAGCGGGAACACTGAAGCTTTCTTT. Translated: CASSISGNTEAFF.

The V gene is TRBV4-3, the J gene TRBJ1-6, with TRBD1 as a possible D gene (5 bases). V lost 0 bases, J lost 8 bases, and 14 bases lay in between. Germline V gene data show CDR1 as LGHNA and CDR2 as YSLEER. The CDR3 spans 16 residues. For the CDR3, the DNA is TGCGCCAGCAGCCAAGATAACAGGATTATTTATTCACCCCTCCACTTT. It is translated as CASSQDNRIIYSPLHF.

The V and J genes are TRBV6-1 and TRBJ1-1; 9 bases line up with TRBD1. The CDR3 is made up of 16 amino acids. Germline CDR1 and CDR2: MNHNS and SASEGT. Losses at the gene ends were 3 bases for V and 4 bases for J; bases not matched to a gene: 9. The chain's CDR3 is CASSDRAGTGTTEAFF. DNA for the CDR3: TGTGCCAGCAGTGATCGGGCCGGGACAGGGACCACTGAAGCTTTCTTT.

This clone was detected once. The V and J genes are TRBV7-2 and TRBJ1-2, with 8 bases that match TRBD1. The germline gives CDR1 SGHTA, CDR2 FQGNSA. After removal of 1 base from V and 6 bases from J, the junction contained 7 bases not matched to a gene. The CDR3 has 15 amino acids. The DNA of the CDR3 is TGTGCCAGCAGCTTAGGGACAGGGTTTTTGGATGGCTACACCTTC. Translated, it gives CASSLGTGFLDGYTF.

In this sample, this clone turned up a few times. The CDR3 nucleotides are TGTGCCAGCAGCCAAGATGCCGCCAGGCCCTACGAGCAGTACTTC. Its translation is CASSQDAARPYEQYF. This rearrangement joins TRBV14 to TRBJ2-7, with D unclear. The CDR3 length is 15 residues. V gave up 0 bases and J gave up 2 bases, with 11 bases separating them. Germline loops: CDR1 SGHDN, CDR2 FVKESK.

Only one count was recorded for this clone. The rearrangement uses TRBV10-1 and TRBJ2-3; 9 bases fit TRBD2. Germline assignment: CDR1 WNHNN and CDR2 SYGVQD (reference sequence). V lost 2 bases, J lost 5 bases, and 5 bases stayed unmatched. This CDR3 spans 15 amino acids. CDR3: CASSETVAGVDTQYF. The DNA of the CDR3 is TGCGCCAGCAGTGAGACGGTAGCGGGGGTAGATACGCAGTATTTT.

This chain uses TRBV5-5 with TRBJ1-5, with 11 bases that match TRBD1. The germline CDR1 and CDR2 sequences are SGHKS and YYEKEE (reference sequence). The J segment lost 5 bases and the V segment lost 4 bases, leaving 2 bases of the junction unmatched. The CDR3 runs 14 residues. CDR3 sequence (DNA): TGTGCCAGCAGCAGGACAGGGGGCGATCAGCCCCAGCATTTT. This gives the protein CASSRTGGDQPQHF.